This record looks at one T cell receptor beta chain sequence and its context. Its antigen is undetermined. Compared with germline, one end of the junction differs, possibly owing to a read error. This specimen belongs to a study of T cells in tumors after PD-1 blockade. Study background: Patients had no prior checkpoint blockade, systemic immunosuppressants, or anti-cancer therapy within 4 weeks. Points from the study as a whole: Some novel exhausted tumor clones appeared in pre-treatment blood, suggesting peripheral recruitment.

Germline CDR1 SGHRS, CDR2 YFSETQ. There are 15 residues in the CDR3. Template: tumor biopsy or peripheral blood genomic DNA, about 550-6,500 ng per sample. Clones were sequenced by immunoSEQ multiplex PCR, and TCRdb holds only the in-frame ones, with some missing. Of under 75,000 clones in the sample, around 74% were seen once. This rearrangement joins TRBV5-1 to TRBJ1-1; TRBD1 might be the D (5 bases). The TCR comes from a human donor with basal cell carcinoma. Sequencing used PBMCs, obtained after anti-PD-1 treatment. The CDR3: CASGLGLSPGLEAFF. The DNA of the CDR3 is TGCGCCAGCGGCTTGGGACTCTCACCGGGCCTTGAAGCTTTCTTT. The full variable domain, its missing parts supplied by reference TRBV5-1 and TRBJ1-1, is KAGVTQTPRYLIKTRGQQVTLSCSPISGHRSVSWYQQTPGQGLQFLFEYFSETQRNKGNFPGRFSGRQFSNSRSEMNVSTLELGDSALYLCASGLGLSPGLEAFFGQGTRLTVV.